This TCR beta chain originates from a study of OX40 agonist ivuxolimab in advanced cancers. The V gene's germline CDR1 is SGHDN and CDR2 FVKESK. V was clipped by 1 base and J by 3 bases, with 10 bases between them. This CDR3 spans 14 amino acids. The table came from immunoSEQ multiplex PCR; TCRdb's copy has only in-frame clones and leaves some out. Altogether about 62,000 clones are present, 92% being singletons, with the ten largest covering around 15%. This receptor was identified in an adult with an advanced solid tumor such as melanoma, head and neck, liver or kidney cancer. The sample was CD4+ or CD8+ T cells sorted from blood, taken in a trial of the OX40 agonist ivuxolimab. The chain is built from TRBV14 and TRBJ2-7; D is ambiguous. CDR3 protein: CASSQVHTVYEQYF. DNA for the CDR3: TGTGCCAGCAGCCAAGTACACACCGTCTACGAGCAGTACTTC.